This paragraph covers one T cell receptor (beta chain) sequence. The antigen remains unidentified. A much larger clone differs by one base, so this may be a read error. This likely comes from a read error, as the CDR3 has no conserved phenylalanine or tryptophan at its end. A second PCR, run for about 7 to 11 cycles, used a sample-barcoded 5' primer plus a J-beta primer mix. A template-switch adaptor that had 12 random nucleotides put a tag on each cDNA molecule. Via MiXCR, TCRdb re-called the 5' RACE reads, giving one row per CDR3 protein. The sample lists roughly 700,000 distinct CDR3 sequences, 45% to 50% occurring once. V lost 7 bases, J lost 3 bases, and 18 bases lay in between. Germline V gene sequence: CDR1 SQVTM, CDR2 ANQGSEA. The CDR3 runs to 14 residues. This entry belongs to a study of blood T cells in healthy people across ages. General observations from the study: Compared with aged donors, long-lived donors showed fewer expanded clones, suggesting selection. As age increased, TCR beta diversity per million T cells fell in a roughly linear fashion.

The rearrangement uses TRBV29-1 and TRBJ1-2, with D possibly being TRBD1 (6 bases). The clonotype was recovered from a woman aged 60-70 years in good health. The specimen sequenced was blood. The CDR3 DNA is TGCAGCGCCGTACAGGGAGAAGGGTACTATGGCTACACCTTA. Encoded protein: CSAVQGEGYYGYTL.